This T cell receptor (beta chain) appears in the sequencing data of a study of T cells in narcolepsy. Here immunoSEQ multiplex PCR was the method, and the copy in TCRdb shows in-frame clones only, minus some. There are some 30,000 clones in the sample; less than 90% occur only once, and about 3% lies in the top ten. Note on this clone: Antigen specificity is unknown.

This CDR3 comprises 14 residues. Trimming removed 5 bases at V and 0 bases at J, with 7 bases between. CDR1 and CDR2 (germline): MNHEY, SVGAGI. Findings and caveats of the study: Same-patient CSF and blood CD4+ T cell clonotypes included HCRT-specific and TRIB2-specific autoreactive ones.

The chain combines TRBV6-5 with TRBJ1-4, with D uncertain. The source of this sequence is a human donor with narcolepsy. The sequenced sample was CD45RA- memory CD4+ T cells from PBMCs. The CDR3 is CASSRTATNEKLFF. Written as DNA, the CDR3 is TGTGCCAGCAGTCGAACTGCAACTAATGAAAAACTGTTTTTT.